These 28 T cell receptor beta chains came from one sample sequenced in a study of blood T cell repertoires in COVID-19. Here immunoSEQ multiplex PCR was the method, and the copy in TCRdb shows in-frame clones only, minus some. The sample lists some 110,000 clones, 86% occurring once. Sequences were obtained from peripheral blood. These receptors all stem from a middle-aged man with acute or convalescent COVID-19.

The genes are TRBV4-2 and TRBJ1-5; tentative D call: TRBD1 (6 bases). Trimming took 0 bases from V and 4 from J, leaving 16 bases between them. The CDR3 length is 17 residues. Germline values: CDR1 LGHNA, CDR2 YNFKEQ. The CDR3 region has the DNA TGTGCCAGCAGCCAAGATAGCAGGGGTGTCAGAAATCAGCCCCAGCATTTT. Its translation is CASSQDSRGVRNQPQHF.

V and J are TRBV19 and TRBJ1-5; tentative D call: TRBD1 (5 bases). Germline V gives CDR1 LNHDA, CDR2 SQIVND (reference sequence). The V gene lost 2 bases and the J gene lost 1 base, with 12 bases spanning the gap. This CDR3 is 16 amino acids long. The CDR3 loop is CASSITLGGSNQPQHF. CDR3 in DNA: TGTGCCAGTAGTATAACACTTGGGGGGAGCAATCAGCCCCAGCATTTT.

The rearrangement uses TRBV7-6 and TRBJ2-5; tentative D call: TRBD2 (6 bases). Germline CDR1 is SGHVS and CDR2 is FNYEAQ. Trimming took 2 bases from V and 2 from J, leaving 12 bases between them. The CDR3 runs to 15 residues. The CDR3 region is CASSLRLEGQETQYF. The CDR3 DNA reads TGTGCCAGCAGCTTACGACTGGAGGGACAAGAGACCCAGTACTTC.

This sequence joins TRBV9 and TRBJ1-2, with a tentative D call TRBD1 (6 bases). The germline V and J ends were trimmed by 4 bases and 6 bases, with 16 bases remaining between them. CDR3 length equals 14 residues. CDR1 SGDLS and CDR2 YYNGEE come from the germline V gene. The CDR3 DNA follows: TGTGCCAGCAGCCCCCAGGGGTGGTCTAATGGCTACACCTTC. This gives the protein CASSPQGWSNGYTF. The whole variable domain, filled in from reference TRBV9 and TRBJ1-2, reads DSGVTQTPKHLITATGQRVTLRCSPRSGDLSVYWYQQSLDQGLQFLIQYYNGEERAKGNILERFSAQQFPDLHSELNLSSLELGDSALYFCASSPQGWSNGYTFGSGTRLTVV.

This chain links TRBV11-2 with TRBJ1-2, with 8 bases that match TRBD1. This CDR3 is built from 15 residues. The ends lost 3 bases at V and 6 bases at J; junction bases unmatched: 9. Looked up from germline, CDR1 is SGHAT and CDR2 is FQNNGV. For the CDR3, the DNA is TGTGCCAGCAGCTTGTCCCCAGGGGGCAAGGATGGCTACACCTTC. Its protein product is CASSLSPGGKDGYTF.

The gene calls are TRBV2 and TRBJ1-5; TRBD1 is a possible D gene (5 bases). CDR1 and CDR2 (germline): SNHLY, FYNNEI. Trimming removed 0 bases at V and 6 bases at J, with 12 bases between. The CDR3 extends over 15 amino acids. The CDR3 DNA reads as TGTGCCAGCAGTGAAGCGGGCGGGGCCTTTCAGCCCCAGCATTTT. Protein sequence: CASSEAGGAFQPQHF.

This chain joins TRBV29-1 and TRBJ2-1; 8 positions match TRBD1. Germline-derived CDR1 and CDR2 are SQVTM and ANQGSEA. The CDR3 is 15 amino acids. The junction had 11 bases not matched to a gene; V was cut back by 6 bases and J by 4 bases. CDR3 region: CSVTSDREDYNEQFF. Written as DNA, the CDR3 is TGCAGCGTCACCTCGGACAGGGAGGATTACAATGAGCAGTTCTTC.

J is TRBJ2-5 and V is TRBV5-1; 14 bases align to TRBD2. This CDR3 comprises 17 residues. The germline gives CDR1 SGHRS, CDR2 YFSETQ. The junction had 6 bases not matched to a gene; V was cut back by 4 bases and J by 1 base. The chain's CDR3 is CASSPRTSGRLQETQYF. The CDR3, as DNA: TGCGCCAGCAGCCCCCGGACTAGCGGGAGGCTCCAAGAGACCCAGTACTTC.

This chain uses TRBV5-1 with TRBJ1-2; D ambiguous. The germline V gene encodes CDR1 SGHRS and CDR2 YFSETQ. This CDR3 is built from 13 residues. V was pared by 0 bases and J by 8 bases, with 11 bases between. The CDR3 bases are TGCGCCAGCAGCTTGGCGGGTGATGGCGGCTACACCTTC. It is translated as CASSLAGDGGYTF.

The CDR3 DNA sequence: TGCAGCGTTGAAGACTTCACGGGCACCGGGGAGCTGTTTTTT. Amino acids: CSVEDFTGTGELFF. The V and J genes are TRBV29-1 and TRBJ2-2; D uncertain. Trimming pared 0 bases from V and 4 bases from J, leaving 9 bases between. Germline CDR1 and CDR2: SQVTM and ANQGSEA. CDR3 length: 14 amino acids.

The V gene is TRBV7-3, the J gene TRBJ2-1, with D perhaps TRBD2 (6 bases). V lost 0 bases and J lost 6, with 9 bases in between. CDR1 is SGHTA, CDR2 FQGTGA, per germline. The CDR3 is 14 amino acids. In DNA, the CDR3 is TGTGCCAGCAGCTTAACCGGGACTCTCAATGAGCAGTTCTTC. Amino acids: CASSLTGTLNEQFF.

The sample holds one count of this clone. The chain uses TRBV29-1 and TRBJ2-1, with 9 bases matching TRBD2. Germline CDR1 is SQVTM and CDR2 is ANQGSEA. The CDR3 totals 12 residues. With 7 bases clipped from V and 10 bases from J, the junction kept 8 bases outside the gene matches. CDR3 sequence reads: CSASSGAREQFF. The CDR3 DNA is TGCAGCGCTTCTAGCGGGGCGAGGGAGCAGTTCTTC.

As DNA, the CDR3 is TGTGCCAGCAGCTCCCTGCTGGGCCCTGGAAACACCATATATTTT. As protein: CASSSLLGPGNTIYF. V gene TRBV9 combines with J gene TRBJ1-3; D ambiguous. Germline V gene data show CDR1 as SGDLS and CDR2 as YYNGEE. The V gene lost 4 bases and the J gene lost 2 bases, with 13 bases spanning the gap. CDR3 length: 15 amino acids.

The V and J genes are TRBV25-1 and TRBJ2-1, with 14 bases matching TRBD2. The CDR3 extends over 15 amino acids. V shed 4 bases, J shed 6 bases, and the junction held 2 bases outside the gene matches. Germline CDR1 reads MGHDK; CDR2 reads SYGVNS. CDR3 sequence reads: CASSGGLAGANEQFF. The CDR3 nucleotides are TGTGCCAGCAGTGGGGGACTAGCGGGAGCCAATGAGCAGTTCTTC. The whole variable domain, filled in from reference TRBV25-1 and TRBJ2-1, reads EADIYQTPRYLVIGTGKKITLECSQTMGHDKMYWYQQDPGMELHLIHYSYGVNSTEKGDLSSESTVSRIRTEHFPLTLESARPSHTSQYLCASSGGLAGANEQFFGPGTRLTVL.

The genes are TRBV5-1 and TRBJ2-2; 7 bases line up with TRBD2. From germline, CDR1 is SGHRS and CDR2 YFSETQ. There are 14 residues in the CDR3. V was clipped by 3 bases and J by 5 bases; unmatched bases: 4. The CDR3 DNA sequence: TGCGCCAGCAGCTGGGGGGGAAATACCGGGGAGCTGTTTTTT. Translating it yields CASSWGGNTGELFF.

V gene TRBV30 combines with J gene TRBJ2-7; possible D gene TRBD1, 6 bases. This CDR3 has 13 residues. V was cut by 1 base and J by 9 bases, with 16 bases left in between. Per the germline V gene, CDR1 is GTSNPN and CDR2 is SVGIG (reference sequence). CDR3 DNA: TGTGCCTGGAGTGATGGGACAACCGCGGGGCAGTACTTC. Its protein product is CAWSDGTTAGQYF.

The gene calls are TRBV25-1 and TRBJ1-5; 8 nucleotides line up with TRBD1. Germline V lookup: CDR1 MGHDK, CDR2 SYGVNS. This CDR3 is built from 11 residues. This CDR3 reads CPQGDNQPQHF. In DNA, the CDR3 is TGTCCACAGGGGGACAATCAGCCCCAGCATTTT.

V usage is TRBV6-5 and J usage is TRBJ1-1; 8 bases map to TRBD1. Germline V gives CDR1 MNHEY, CDR2 SVGAGI. With V trimmed by 7 bases and J by 10 bases, 8 bases remained unmatched. The CDR3 covers 12 residues. The CDR3 reads CASNLPTGAAFF. In nucleotides, the CDR3 is TGTGCCAGCAACCTACCGACAGGGGCAGCTTTCTTT.

The chain joins TRBV15 to TRBJ2-1, with D perhaps TRBD1 (5 bases). The length of the CDR3 is 15 residues. Germline loops: CDR1 LNHNV, CDR2 YYDKDF (reference sequence). V was cut by 3 bases and J by 2 bases, with 11 bases left in between. This CDR3 reads CATSSDPGTYNEQFF. In DNA form, the CDR3 reads TGTGCCACCAGCAGCGATCCAGGGACCTACAATGAGCAGTTCTTC. The full variable domain, its missing parts supplied by reference TRBV15 and TRBJ2-1, is DAMVIQNPRYQVTQFGKPVTLSCSQTLNHNVMYWYQQKSSQAPKLLFHYYDKDFNNEADTPDNFQSRRPNTSFCFLDIRSPGLGDTAMYLCATSSDPGTYNEQFFGPGTRLTVL.

The chain uses TRBV11-2 and TRBJ2-7; 9 bases match TRBD2. V was clipped by 6 bases and J by 7 bases; unmatched bases: 13. The germline V gene encodes CDR1 SGHAT and CDR2 FQNNGV. This CDR3 has 15 residues. In DNA, the CDR3 is TGTGCCAGCAGGAAGAGGGTAGCGGGAGAACAAGAGCAGTACTTC. This encodes CASRKRVAGEQEQYF.

This clone was found once. This chain joins TRBV3-1 (or the pseudogene TRBV3-2) and TRBJ1-5; D not certain. Germline V lookup: CDR1 LGHDT, CDR2 YNNKEL (reference sequence). The CDR3 is made up of 12 amino acids. Trimming left V 4 bases short and J 3 bases short, with 4 bases between. Here the CDR3 reads CASSRVNQPQHF. The CDR3 bases are TGTGCCAGCAGCCGAGTCAATCAGCCCCAGCATTTT.

This chain links TRBV28 with TRBJ1-2; TRBD1 agrees at 12 bases. The germline V gene has CDR1 MDHEN and CDR2 SYDVKM. J gave up 8 bases and V 6 bases, and 16 bases lay outside the gene matches. This CDR3 region has 17 residues. CDR3 coding DNA: TGTGCCAGCAGCATTCCTTCTCCGGGACAGGGGGCGAGGGGCTACACCTTC. The encoded protein is CASSIPSPGQGARGYTF.

J is TRBJ2-1 and V is TRBV5-1; D call uncertain. CDR1 and CDR2 (germline): SGHRS, YFSETQ. Trimming shortened V by 4 bases and J by 5 bases, and 10 bases separated the two germline ends. The CDR3 is 13 residues long. The CDR3 protein is CASSLTRNNEQFF. In DNA, the CDR3 is TGCGCCAGCAGCCTAACCCGCAACAATGAGCAGTTCTTC.

This clone was observed a few times. V gene TRBV21-1 combines with J gene TRBJ2-7; TRBD1 was called by the table and not checked on the DNA. TRBV21-1 is flagged as a pseudogene. This CDR3 comprises 10 residues. The DNA of the CDR3 is TGTGCCAGCAGACACTACGAGCAGTACTTC. Its protein is CASRHYEQYF.

Notes on this clone: The sample contains more than one DNA sequence encoding this CDR3. The chain has TRBV6-1 and TRBJ1-2; no definite D call. V was pared by 2 bases and J by 2 bases, with 6 bases between. Per the germline V gene, CDR1 is MNHNS and CDR2 is SASEGT. This CDR3 has 13 amino acids. The CDR3 DNA reads as TGTGCCAGCAGTGAAAGGCGGAACTATGGCTACACCTTC. This sequence encodes CASSERRNYGYTF.

In its sample, this clone was seen a few times. The chain is built from TRBV29-1 and TRBJ2-7; D perhaps matches TRBD1 (6 bases). V shed 7 bases and J shed 1 base, with 11 bases lying between them. Germline V gives CDR1 SQVTM, CDR2 ANQGSEA. This CDR3 comprises 12 residues. In nucleotides, the CDR3 is TGCAGCGCGGCGACAGGATCCTACGAGCAGTACTTC. This gives the protein CSAATGSYEQYF.

The V and J genes are TRBV2 and TRBJ2-2, with unresolved D. Germline V gene sequence: CDR1 SNHLY, CDR2 FYNNEI. The ends were cut back, 4 bases at V and 0 bases at J, with 3 bases in the middle. The CDR3 length is 13 residues. The CDR3 loop is CASSVANTGELFF. In DNA, the CDR3 is TGTGCCAGCAGTGTAGCGAACACCGGGGAGCTGTTTTTT.

The genes are TRBV5-4 and TRBJ1-2; TRBD1 aligns across 10 bases. V trimming: 0 bases; J trimming: 6 bases; junction bases outside the gene matches: 5. The CDR3 is 15 amino acids. The germline V gene has CDR1 SGHNT and CDR2 YYREEE (reference sequence). DNA for the CDR3: TGTGCCAGCAGCTTGGCCGGGACAGGGGTTAATGGCTACACCTTC. Its translation is CASSLAGTGVNGYTF.